Here is one T cell receptor beta chain with its context. Trimming cost V 4 bases and J 8 bases, with 11 bases left between them. CDR1 LGHDT and CDR2 YNNKEL come from the germline V gene (reference sequence). This CDR3 spans 12 amino acids. Repertoires were generated with immunoSEQ multiplex PCR, while TCRdb's copy carries only in-frame clones and drops some. This sample has roughly 100,000 clones, with roughly 92% found just once. The data stem from a study of blood T cell repertoires in COVID-19. Across the study: PBMCs, B-cell-depleted T cells, or T cells provided the cDNA or gDNA that made up the material.

V gene TRBV3-1 (or the pseudogene TRBV3-2) combines with J gene TRBJ1-2; D not resolved. This clonotype originated in a woman between 50 and 59 years old with COVID-19, enrolled during active disease. Material for sequencing was peripheral blood. The CDR3 sequence is CASSPKGGGYTF. CDR3 coding DNA: TGTGCCAGCAGCCCCAAGGGAGGAGGCTACACCTTC.